This record covers a single T cell receptor beta chain. Its antigen target is currently unknown. No clone much larger than this one lies a single base away; base qualities are absent. The CDR3 starts with the cysteine, ends with the phenylalanine, and has 14 residues. Only the CDR3 DNA is retained, 42 bases long and in frame from the first base. V is trimmed back by 6 bases and J by 3 bases, and the junction contains 6 bases that no gene match accounts for. According to the germline V gene, CDR1 reads SGDLS and CDR2 reads YYNGEE. Healthy HIV-negative adults with no recently reported acute infections or vaccinations were included as donors. Only Caucasian adults living in Nashville, Tennessee, USA were represented among the donors. CD4+ T cells were enriched through magnetic negative selection, after which naive cells were positively selected on CD45RA and the remaining negative fraction served as the memory subset. Blood was collected by leukapheresis, and PBMCs were isolated by Ficoll-Histopaque density gradient centrifugation and then cryopreserved in liquid nitrogen vapor phase. Purity and quantity of every magnetically sorted T cell population were checked by analytical flow cytometry. Each sorted fraction had its genomic DNA isolated and then quantified by UV absorbance on a Nanodrop 2000c.

This sample was included in a study of shared clonotypes between healthy human individuals (dated by TCRdb to the early 2020s). Background for the entire study: The cohort comprised two women and a few men aged 18 to 49 years. Per donor, three plates each were used for CD4 naive and CD4 memory, two for CD8 naive, and one for CD8 memory. To estimate repertoire size and how much clonotype sharing occurs between individuals, the study deeply sequenced the blood TCR repertoires of five healthy adults. Libraries were prepared and TCR repertoires were sequenced by different laboratories using diverse techniques, in order to increase sequencing depth and limit assay-specific biases. Per donor, leukapheresis produced somewhere between about 0.9 and 9.5 billion PBMCs. The paper as a whole reports these results and caveats: Compared with non-shared clonotypes, the clonotypes found in all four sorted-subset donors had higher generation probabilities. The genetic and exposure-history diversity represented was limited by the small number of donors. Pairwise subsampling indicated that sequencing depth was expected to affect the degree of clonotype sharing among donors. Sampling was restricted to blood, and TCR repertoires in tissue are likely to differ from TCR repertoires in blood. Incomplete sequencing was indicated by rarefaction of sorted-subset datasets, despite the large sequencing depth. Sharing across a handful of donors was observed for approximately 5% of naive CD4, 3.5% of naive CD8, 2.3% of memory CD4, and roughly 0.4% of memory CD8 clonotypes. Estimated clonotype richness was generally larger for naive than for memory subsets.

Using the deep immunoSEQ assay, TCR CDR3 regions were amplified from genomic DNA by multiplex PCR. Extracted genomic DNA from each cell subset was distributed evenly across all wells of several immunoSEQ 96-well plates, and each plate was treated as a replicate. For sorted subsets, about 200 ng genomic DNA, equal to about 30,000 T cell genomes, was loaded into each replicate PCR. Purified libraries were quantified with a Qubit 3.0 fluorometer, sized on a Bioanalyzer 2100, and re-quantified with the KAPA Library Quantification kit. Every immunoSEQ 96-well plate was sequenced on a separate single-read 150-cycle Illumina NextSeq 550 flow cell. The original methods were these. Because the immunoSEQ output held only junctional sequences and lacked quality scores, the filtering could not match the filtering applied to full-length reads. Sequences were annotated with PyIR, a Python wrapper for IgBLAST v1.9, using IMGT germline references to assign V/J genes and CDR3. Any read was removed if the V/J assignment was weak (E-value above 1e-6), the CDR3 was missing, or the read contained stop codons, out-of-frame junctions, or ambiguous translated residues. V3J clonotypes were defined by identical inferred V gene, J gene, and CDR3 amino acid sequence. The percentage overlap between two repertoires was calculated by dividing the number of shared unique clonotypes by the size of the smaller repertoire. RTK rarefaction, the Chao1 estimator, and Recon v2.1 estimates of unobserved clonotypes were used to assess repertoire richness. Generation probabilities were computed with OLGA for all TCRbeta clonotypes obtained by the gDNA method from a handful of donors. Drawn from immuneACCESS, this table holds only the in-frame rearrangements with V and J called that TCRdb kept. Clones are partly lost; checked studies trace under half to an unresolved V gene and leave the rest unexplained. That table furnishes V, J and clone size, whereas the DNA furnished D and trimming. Here the sample has around 1,000,000 clones; 70% to 80% occur a single time. The ten largest clonotypes hold 0.89% of the sample.

The chain is encoded by TRBV9 joined to TRBJ1-5, with 7 bases matching TRBD1. This clonotype originated in a man aged 18 to 30 in good health. Some clones in this sample may be carry-over from other donors' samples. Sequences were obtained from memory CD4+ T cells from PBMCs. According to the study, the label for this sample's cell subset or site signals: CD45RA-negative fraction. At the DNA level, the sequence is TGTGCCAGCAACGAGGGACAGTTCAATCAGCCCCAGCATTTT. Its translation is CASNEGQFNQPQHF.